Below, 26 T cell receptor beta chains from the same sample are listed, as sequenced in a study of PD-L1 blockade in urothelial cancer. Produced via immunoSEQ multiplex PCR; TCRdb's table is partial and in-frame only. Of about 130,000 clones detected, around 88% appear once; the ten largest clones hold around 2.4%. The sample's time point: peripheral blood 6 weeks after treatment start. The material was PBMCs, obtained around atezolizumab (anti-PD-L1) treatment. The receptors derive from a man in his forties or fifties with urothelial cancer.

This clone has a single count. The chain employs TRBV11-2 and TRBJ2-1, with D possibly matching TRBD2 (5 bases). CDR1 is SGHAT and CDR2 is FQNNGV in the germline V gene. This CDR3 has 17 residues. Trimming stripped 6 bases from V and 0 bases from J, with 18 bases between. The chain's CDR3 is CASRSTSDSSSYNEQFF. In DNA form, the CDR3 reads TGTGCCAGCAGGTCGACTTCGGACTCAAGCTCCTACAATGAGCAGTTCTTC.

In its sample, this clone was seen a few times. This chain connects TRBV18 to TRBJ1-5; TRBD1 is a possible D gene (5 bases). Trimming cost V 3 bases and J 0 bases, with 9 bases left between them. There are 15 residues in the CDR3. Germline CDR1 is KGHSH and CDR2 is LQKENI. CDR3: CASSPGRASNQPQHF. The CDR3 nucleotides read TGTGCCAGCTCACCGGGCAGGGCTAGCAATCAGCCCCAGCATTTT.

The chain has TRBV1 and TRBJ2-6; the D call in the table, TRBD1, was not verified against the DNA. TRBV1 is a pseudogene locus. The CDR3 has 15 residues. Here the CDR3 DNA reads TGCACCAGCAGGTGTGCACAAAGTCGGGCCAACGTCCTGACTTTC. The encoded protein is CTSRCAQSRANVLTF.

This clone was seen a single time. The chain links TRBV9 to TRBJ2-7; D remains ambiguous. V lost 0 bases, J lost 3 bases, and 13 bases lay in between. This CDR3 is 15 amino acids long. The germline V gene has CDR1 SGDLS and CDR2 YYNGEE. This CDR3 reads CASSVEPSVGYEQYF. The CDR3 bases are TGTGCCAGCAGCGTAGAGCCTAGTGTCGGCTACGAGCAGTACTTC.

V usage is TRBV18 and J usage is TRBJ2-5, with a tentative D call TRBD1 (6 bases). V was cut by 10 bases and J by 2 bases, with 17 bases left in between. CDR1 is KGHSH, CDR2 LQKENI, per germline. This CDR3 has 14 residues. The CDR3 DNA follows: TGTGCCACCTCGGGATGGGACAAACAAGAGACCCAGTACTTC. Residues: CATSGWDKQETQYF. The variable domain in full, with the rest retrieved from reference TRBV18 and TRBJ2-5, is NAGVMQNPRHLVRRRGQEARLRCSPMKGHSHVYWYRQLPEEGLKFMVYLQKENIIDESGMPKERFSAEFPKEGPSILRIQQVVRGDSAAYFCATSGWDKQETQYFGPGTRLLVL.

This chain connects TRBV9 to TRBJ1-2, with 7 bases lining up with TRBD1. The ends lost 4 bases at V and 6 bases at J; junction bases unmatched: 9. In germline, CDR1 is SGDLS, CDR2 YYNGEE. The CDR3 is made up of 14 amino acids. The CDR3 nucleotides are TGTGCCAGCAGCACCAGTGGAGGGGGCCATGGCTACACCTTC. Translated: CASSTSGGGHGYTF.

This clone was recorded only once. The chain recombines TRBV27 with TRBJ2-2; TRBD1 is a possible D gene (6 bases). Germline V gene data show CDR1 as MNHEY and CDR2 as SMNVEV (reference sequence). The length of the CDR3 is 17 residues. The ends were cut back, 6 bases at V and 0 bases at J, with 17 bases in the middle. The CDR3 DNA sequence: TGTGCCAGCAGCCCCAGGGGTGCCCCTACGAACACCGGGGAGCTGTTTTTT. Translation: CASSPRGAPTNTGELFF.

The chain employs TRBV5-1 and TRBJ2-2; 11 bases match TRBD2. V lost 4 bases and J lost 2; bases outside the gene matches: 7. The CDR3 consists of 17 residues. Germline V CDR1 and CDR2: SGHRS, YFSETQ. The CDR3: CASSRGSGRGNTGELFF. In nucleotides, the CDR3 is TGCGCCAGCAGCCGCGGTAGCGGGAGGGGTAACACCGGGGAGCTGTTTTTT.

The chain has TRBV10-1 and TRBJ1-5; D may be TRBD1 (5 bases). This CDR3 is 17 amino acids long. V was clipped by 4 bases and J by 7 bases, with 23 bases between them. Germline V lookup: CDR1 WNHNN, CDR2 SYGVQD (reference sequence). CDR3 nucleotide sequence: TGCGCCAGCAGTGGGAGGGGAGGACAAGCGGACGACCAGCCCCAGCATTTT. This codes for CASSGRGGQADDQPQHF.

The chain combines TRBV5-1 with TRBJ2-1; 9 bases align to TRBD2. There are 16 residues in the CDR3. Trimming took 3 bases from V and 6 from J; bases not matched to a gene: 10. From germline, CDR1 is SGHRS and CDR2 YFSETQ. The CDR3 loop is CASSWGASGAGNEQFF. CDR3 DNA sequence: TGCGCCAGCAGCTGGGGGGCTAGCGGGGCGGGCAATGAGCAGTTCTTC.

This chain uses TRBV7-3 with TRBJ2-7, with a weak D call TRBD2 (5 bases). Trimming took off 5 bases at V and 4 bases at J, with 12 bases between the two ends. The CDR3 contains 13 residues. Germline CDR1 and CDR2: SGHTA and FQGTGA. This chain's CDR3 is CASSAMRGYEQYF. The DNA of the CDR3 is TGTGCCAGCAGCGCTATGCGAGGGTACGAGCAGTACTTC.

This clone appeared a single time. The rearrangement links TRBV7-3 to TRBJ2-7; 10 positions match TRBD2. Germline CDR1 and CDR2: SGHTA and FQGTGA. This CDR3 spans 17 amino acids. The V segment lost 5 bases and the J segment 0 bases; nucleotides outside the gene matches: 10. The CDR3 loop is CASSRSGEREGSYEQYF. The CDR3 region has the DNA TGTGCCAGCAGCCGTTCCGGGGAGCGGGAGGGCTCCTACGAGCAGTACTTC.

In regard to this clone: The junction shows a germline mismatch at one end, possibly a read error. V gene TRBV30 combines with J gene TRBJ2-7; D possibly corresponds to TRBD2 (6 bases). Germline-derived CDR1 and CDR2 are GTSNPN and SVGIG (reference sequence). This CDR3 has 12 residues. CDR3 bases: TGTGCCTGGACGGACGGGCCGGGGGTCTTCGCTTTC. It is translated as CAWTDGPGVFAF.

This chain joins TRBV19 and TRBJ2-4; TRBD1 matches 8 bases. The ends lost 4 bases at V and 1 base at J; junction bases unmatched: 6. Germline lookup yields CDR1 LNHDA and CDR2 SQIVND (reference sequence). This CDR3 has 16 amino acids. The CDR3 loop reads CASSTQGALAKNIQYF. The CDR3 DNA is TGTGCCAGTAGTACCCAGGGGGCGTTGGCCAAAAACATTCAGTACTTC. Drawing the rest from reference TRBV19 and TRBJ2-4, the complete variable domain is DGGITQSPKYLFRKEGQNVTLSCEQNLNHDAMYWYRQDPGQGLRLIYYSQIVNDFQKGDIAEGYSVSREKKESFPLTVTSAQKNPTAFYLCASSTQGALAKNIQYFGAGTRLSVL.

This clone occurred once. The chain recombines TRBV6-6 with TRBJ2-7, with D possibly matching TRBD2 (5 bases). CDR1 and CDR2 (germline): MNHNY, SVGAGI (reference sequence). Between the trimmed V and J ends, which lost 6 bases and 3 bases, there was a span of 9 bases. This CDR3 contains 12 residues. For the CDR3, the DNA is TGTGCCAGCAGCTGGAGCGGCTACGAGCAGTACTTC. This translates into CASSWSGYEQYF.

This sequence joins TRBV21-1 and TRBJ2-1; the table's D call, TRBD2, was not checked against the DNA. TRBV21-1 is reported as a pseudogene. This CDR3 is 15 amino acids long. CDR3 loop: CASSISGSAYNEQFF. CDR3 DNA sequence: TGTGCCAGCAGCATTAGCGGGAGTGCCTACAATGAGCAGTTCTTC.

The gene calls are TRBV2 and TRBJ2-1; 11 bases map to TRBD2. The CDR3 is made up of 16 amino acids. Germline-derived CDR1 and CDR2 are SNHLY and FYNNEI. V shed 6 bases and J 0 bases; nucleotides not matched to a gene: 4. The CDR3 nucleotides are TGTGCCAGCAGAGTAGCGGGGGGGAGCTCCTACAATGAGCAGTTCTTC. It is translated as CASRVAGGSSYNEQFF.

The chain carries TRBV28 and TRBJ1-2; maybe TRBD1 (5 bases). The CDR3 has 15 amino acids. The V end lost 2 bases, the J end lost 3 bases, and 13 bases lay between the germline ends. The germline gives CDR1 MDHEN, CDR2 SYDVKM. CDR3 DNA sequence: TGTGCCAGCAGTTTAAGCCCGCCAGGGCACTATGGCTACACCTTC. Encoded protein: CASSLSPPGHYGYTF.

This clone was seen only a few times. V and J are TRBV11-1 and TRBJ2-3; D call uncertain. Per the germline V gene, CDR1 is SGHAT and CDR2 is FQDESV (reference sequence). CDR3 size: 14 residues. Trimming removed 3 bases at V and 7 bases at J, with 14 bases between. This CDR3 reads CASSFLPSAYTQYF. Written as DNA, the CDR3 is TGTGCCAGCAGCTTTTTGCCCAGCGCCTATACGCAGTATTTT.

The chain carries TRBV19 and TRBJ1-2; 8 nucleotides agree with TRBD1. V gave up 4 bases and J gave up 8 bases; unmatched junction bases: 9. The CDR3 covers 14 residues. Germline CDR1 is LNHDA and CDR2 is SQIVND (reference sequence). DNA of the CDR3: TGTGCCAGTAGTAGTACAGGGGGTCGGAAAGGCTACACCTTC. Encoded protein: CASSSTGGRKGYTF.

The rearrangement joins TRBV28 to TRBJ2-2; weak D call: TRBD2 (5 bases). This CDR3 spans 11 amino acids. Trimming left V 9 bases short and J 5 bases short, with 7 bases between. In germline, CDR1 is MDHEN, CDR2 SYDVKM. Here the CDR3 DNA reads TGTGCCAGTGTAGCGACCGGGGAGCTGTTTTTT. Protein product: CASVATGELFF.

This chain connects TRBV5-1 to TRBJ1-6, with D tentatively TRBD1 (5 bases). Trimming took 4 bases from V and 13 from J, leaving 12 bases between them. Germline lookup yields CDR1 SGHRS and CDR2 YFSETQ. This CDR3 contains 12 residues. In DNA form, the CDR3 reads TGCGCCAGCAGCGACGGGGGAACGCCCCTCCACTTT. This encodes CASSDGGTPLHF. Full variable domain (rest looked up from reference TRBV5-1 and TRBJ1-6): KAGVTQTPRYLIKTRGQQVTLSCSPISGHRSVSWYQQTPGQGLQFLFEYFSETQRNKGNFPGRFSGRQFSNSRSEMNVSTLELGDSALYLCASSDGGTPLHFGNGTRLTVT.

The CDR3 nucleotides read TGTGCCAGCAGCTTTGGACAGGATGGTCAGCCCCAGCATTTT. Its protein is CASSFGQDGQPQHF. The rearrangement links TRBV7-6 to TRBJ1-5; 7 positions match TRBD1. The junction had 5 bases not matched to a gene; V was cut back by 3 bases and J by 6 bases. The germline V gene has CDR1 SGHVS and CDR2 FNYEAQ. The length of the CDR3 is 14 residues.

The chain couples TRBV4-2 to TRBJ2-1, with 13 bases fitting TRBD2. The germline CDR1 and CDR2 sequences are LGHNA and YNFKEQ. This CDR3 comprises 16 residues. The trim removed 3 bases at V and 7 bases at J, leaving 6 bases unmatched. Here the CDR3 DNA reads TGTGCCAGCAGCCACCCGGGACTAGCGGGACCGAATGAGCAGTTCTTC. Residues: CASSHPGLAGPNEQFF.

The CDR3 DNA reads TGTGCCAGCAGCTTAACCGGGATTAGCAATCAGCCCCAGCATTTT. As protein: CASSLTGISNQPQHF. The genes are TRBV7-2 and TRBJ1-5; D is ambiguous. V lost 2 bases, J lost 0 bases, and 8 bases lay in between. Germline V gene sequence: CDR1 SGHTA, CDR2 FQGNSA. This CDR3 contains 15 residues.

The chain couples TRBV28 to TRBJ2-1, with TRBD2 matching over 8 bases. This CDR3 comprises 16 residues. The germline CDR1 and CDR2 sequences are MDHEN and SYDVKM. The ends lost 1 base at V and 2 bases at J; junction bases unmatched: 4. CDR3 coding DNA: TGTGCCAGCAGTTTATTGACTAGCGCAGCCTACAATGAGCAGTTCTTC. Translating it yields CASSLLTSAAYNEQFF.